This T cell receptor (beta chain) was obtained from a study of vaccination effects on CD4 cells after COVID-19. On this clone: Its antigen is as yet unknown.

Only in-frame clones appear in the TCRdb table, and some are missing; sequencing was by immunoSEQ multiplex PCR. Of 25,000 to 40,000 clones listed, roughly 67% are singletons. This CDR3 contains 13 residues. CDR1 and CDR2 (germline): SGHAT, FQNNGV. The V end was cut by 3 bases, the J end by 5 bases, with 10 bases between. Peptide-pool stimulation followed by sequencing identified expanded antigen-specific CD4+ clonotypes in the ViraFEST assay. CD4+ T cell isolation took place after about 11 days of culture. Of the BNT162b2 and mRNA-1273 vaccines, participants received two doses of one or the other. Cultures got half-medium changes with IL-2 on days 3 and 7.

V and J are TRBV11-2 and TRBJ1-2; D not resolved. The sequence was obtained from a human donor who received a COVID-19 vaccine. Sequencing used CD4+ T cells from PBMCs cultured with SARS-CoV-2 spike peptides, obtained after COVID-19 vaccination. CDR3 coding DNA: TGTGCCAGCAGCTTTTCAAGTGAATATGGCTACACCTTC. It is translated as CASSFSSEYGYTF. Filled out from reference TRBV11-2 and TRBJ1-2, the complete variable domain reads EAGVAQSPRYKIIEKRQSVAFWCNPISGHATLYWYQQILGQGPKLLIQFQNNGVVDDSQLPKDRFSAERLKGVDSTLKIQPAKLEDSAVYLCASSFSSEYGYTFGSGTRLTVV.